This T cell receptor (beta chain) was documented in a study of cytomegalovirus exposure and HLA in healthy donors. Study-level information: There were roughly 110 million unique TCR beta sequences, drawn from about 179 million T cells, in an earlier analysis. General study points: An analysis was carried out at a later point. It showed that HLA-associated TCR beta chains were more clonally expanded than equally common non-associated chains. While the bulk of TCR sequences proved rare, some public TCRs turned up in many donors.

60 Vbeta and 13 Jbeta primers were used in PCR. The data were produced by immunoSEQ multiplex PCR, yet TCRdb's version contains in-frame clones alone and is incomplete. The data show about 200,000 clones, with 70% to 85% seen just once and about 1.8% held by the top ten. This clone was found a few times. Its antigen is still unknown. The TCR was taken from a man aged 45-60 years in good health and CMV-seronegative. Material: PBMCs.

The CDR3 loop is CASSLQGGPLSTEAFF. In DNA form, the CDR3 reads TGTGCCAGCAGCTTACAGGGGGGACCCTTGAGCACTGAAGCTTTCTTT. V usage is TRBV6-6 and J usage is TRBJ1-1, with 8 bases fitting TRBD1. Trimming took 6 bases from V and 4 from J; bases not matched to a gene: 13. CDR1 MNHNY and CDR2 SVGAGI come from the germline V gene (reference sequence). This CDR3 region has 16 residues.